A selection of T cell receptor beta chains follows, all from one sample in a study of T cells in Graves' hyperthyroidism and ophthalmopathy. TCRdb re-analysed the multiplex PCR reads in MiXCR, keeping a single row per CDR3 protein. This sample has 650,000 to 800,000 distinct CDR3 sequences, with just under 45% found just once. What was sequenced was peripheral blood or thyroid tissue (not recorded which). These receptors were taken from an adult man with Graves' disease, either hyperthyroidism or ophthalmopathy (not recorded which). Both conserved end residues are part of each CDR3.

v_gene: TRBV7-9; j_gene: TRBJ2-7; CDR3aa: CASSSLGSDRGDYEQYF
v_gene: TRBV2; j_gene: TRBJ2-5; CDR3aa: CASSRGNRETQYF
v_gene: TRBV2; j_gene: NA; CDR3aa: CASSPHRGEDEQFF
v_gene: TRBV29-1; j_gene: TRBJ1-5; CDR3aa: CSVVGRGNNQPQHF
v_gene: TRBV20-1; j_gene: TRBJ2-5; CDR3aa: CSAREGLAREETQYF
v_gene: TRBV7-9; j_gene: TRBJ2-5; CDR3aa: CASTLPADETQYF
v_gene: TRBV6-1; j_gene: TRBJ1-1; CDR3aa: CASRVESPGAFF
v_gene: TRBV6-5; j_gene: TRBJ2-5; CDR3aa: CASSYRLAGIQETQYF
v_gene: TRBV6-5; j_gene: TRBJ2-7; CDR3aa: CAISYSVHLYEQYF
v_gene: TRBV19; j_gene: TRBJ1-1; CDR3aa: CASSIGQGNTEAFF
v_gene: TRBV5-1; j_gene: TRBJ1-2; CDR3aa: CTSSFRSRDDGYTF
v_gene: TRBV5-5; j_gene: TRBJ1-2; CDR3aa: CASSLGDGFYTF
v_gene: TRBV7-8; j_gene: TRBJ1-6; CDR3aa: CASSQDWSSSSYNSPLHF
v_gene: TRBV5-1; j_gene: TRBJ2-2; CDR3aa: CASSPSGGGLNTGELFF
v_gene: TRBV24-1; j_gene: TRBJ1-5; CDR3aa: CATSDARVGQPQHF
v_gene: TRBV7-3; j_gene: TRBJ1-2; CDR3aa: CASSNRQATYGYTF
v_gene: TRBV7-2; j_gene: TRBJ2-7; CDR3aa: CASSLPGRHEQYF
v_gene: TRBV10-3; j_gene: TRBJ1-6; CDR3aa: CASGRDGDSPLHF
v_gene: TRBV6-5; j_gene: TRBJ1-2; CDR3aa: CASSYQASGGYTF
v_gene: TRBV7-9; j_gene: TRBJ1-5; CDR3aa: CASSLVLTGQGGQPQHF
v_gene: TRBV5-1; j_gene: TRBJ2-6; CDR3aa: CASSLFFGRTSGANVLTF
v_gene: TRBV5-1; j_gene: TRBJ2-5; CDR3aa: CASSRVGTGTETQYF
v_gene: TRBV3-1; j_gene: TRBJ1-4; CDR3aa: CASSQFHRVNEKLFF
v_gene: TRBV29-1; j_gene: TRBJ1-5; CDR3aa: CSVTWGGVQETQHF
v_gene: TRBV2; j_gene: TRBJ2-5; CDR3aa: CASSIRSRTTMKTQYF
v_gene: TRBV19; j_gene: TRBJ2-6; CDR3aa: CASSMDGRSSGANVLTF
v_gene: TRBV6-1; j_gene: TRBJ1-5; CDR3aa: CASKLRNSNQPQHF
v_gene: TRBV10-3; j_gene: TRBJ1-2; CDR3aa: CAISDTGGAYGYTF
v_gene: TRBV7-2; j_gene: TRBJ1-2; CDR3aa: CASSPDRGGYGYTF
v_gene: TRBV24-1; j_gene: TRBJ2-5; CDR3aa: CATSDSGQGAGLAGGETQYF
v_gene: TRBV24-1; j_gene: TRBJ1-1; CDR3aa: CASSPWGGTTEAFF
v_gene: TRBV9; j_gene: TRBJ1-6; CDR3aa: CASSQGAWVGSPLHF
v_gene: TRBV7-8; j_gene: TRBJ2-7; CDR3aa: CASSYRGGSYEQYF
v_gene: TRBV24-1; j_gene: TRBJ1-5; CDR3aa: CATSDFRGDNNQPQHF
v_gene: TRBV10-3; j_gene: TRBJ1-2; CDR3aa: CAISEMYGYTF
v_gene: TRBV2; j_gene: TRBJ1-6; CDR3aa: CASSERAYSPLHF
v_gene: TRBV7-9; j_gene: TRBJ2-7; CDR3aa: CASSSRGLLTHEQYF
v_gene: TRBV20-1; j_gene: TRBJ2-5; CDR3aa: CSACVIAGQETQYF
v_gene: TRBV6-5; j_gene: TRBJ1-5; CDR3aa: CASSQGVTGSSNQPQHF
v_gene: TRBV11-3; j_gene: TRBJ1-1; CDR3aa: CASSSQYEAFF